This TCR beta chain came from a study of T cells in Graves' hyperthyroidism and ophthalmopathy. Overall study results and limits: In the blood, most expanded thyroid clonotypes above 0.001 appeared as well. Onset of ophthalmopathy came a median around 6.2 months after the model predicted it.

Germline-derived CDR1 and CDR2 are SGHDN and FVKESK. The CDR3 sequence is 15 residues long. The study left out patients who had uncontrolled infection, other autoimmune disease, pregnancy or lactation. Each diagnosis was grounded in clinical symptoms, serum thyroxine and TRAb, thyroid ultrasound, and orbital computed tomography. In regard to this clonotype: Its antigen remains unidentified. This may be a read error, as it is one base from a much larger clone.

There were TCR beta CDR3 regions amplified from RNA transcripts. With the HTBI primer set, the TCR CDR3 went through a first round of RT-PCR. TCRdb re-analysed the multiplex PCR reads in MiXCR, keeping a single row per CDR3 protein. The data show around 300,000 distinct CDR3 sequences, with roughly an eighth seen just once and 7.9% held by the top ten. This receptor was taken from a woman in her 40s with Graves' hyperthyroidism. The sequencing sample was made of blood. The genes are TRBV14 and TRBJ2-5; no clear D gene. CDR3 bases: TGTGCCAGCAGCCAAGATCGGACGCAGCAAGGGACCCAGTACTTC. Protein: CASSQDRTQQGTQYF.